The clone carrying this T cell receptor (beta chain) was counted a single time. Its antigen is not identified. This record belongs to a study of CD8+CD57+ T cells in acquired aplastic anemia. On the study more broadly: The DNA of sorted CD4+ and CD8+ cells averaged approximately 2.9 ug. Healthy donor CD4+ samples were sequenced to a depth that averaged approximately 9.9 million reads.

Notes on the study in general: Between patients and controls, CD8+ Simpson's diversity did not vary significantly. Patients and controls shared twenty-nine CD8+ CDR3 sequences.

Looked up from germline, CDR1 is ENHRY and CDR2 is SYGVKD. V was shortened by 2 bases and J by 8 bases, with 16 bases between the two germline ends. This CDR3 has 15 amino acids. The use of genomic DNA as template underpinned the TCR beta VDJ and CDR3 profiling. MiXCR was run by TCRdb on the reads, yielding one entry per CDR3 protein. The sample lists 150,000 to 200,000 distinct CDR3 sequences; 40% to 55% were seen once. V usage is TRBV10-3 and J usage is TRBJ2-1, with D perhaps TRBD1 or TRBD2 (5 bases each). The receptor was derived from a human donor in good health. Sample: sorted CD4+, CD8+, or CD8+CD57+ T cells (not recorded which) from PBMCs. The CDR3 spells CAISEGALRGYEQFF. CDR3 coding DNA: TGTGCCATCAGTGAGGGGGCCTTACGGGGTTATGAGCAGTTCTTC.